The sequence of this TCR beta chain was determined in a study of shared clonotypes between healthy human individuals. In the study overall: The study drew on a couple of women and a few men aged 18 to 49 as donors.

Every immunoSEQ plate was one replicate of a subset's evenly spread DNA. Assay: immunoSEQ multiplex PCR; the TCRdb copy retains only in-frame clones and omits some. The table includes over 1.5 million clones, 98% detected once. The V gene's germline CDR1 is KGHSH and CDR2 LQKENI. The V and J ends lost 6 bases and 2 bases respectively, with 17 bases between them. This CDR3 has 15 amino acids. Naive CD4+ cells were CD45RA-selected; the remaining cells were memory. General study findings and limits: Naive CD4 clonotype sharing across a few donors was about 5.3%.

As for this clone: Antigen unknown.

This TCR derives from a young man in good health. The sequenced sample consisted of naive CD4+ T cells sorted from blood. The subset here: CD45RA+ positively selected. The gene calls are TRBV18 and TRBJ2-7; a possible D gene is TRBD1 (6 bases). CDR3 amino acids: CASSSVVGQTYEQYF. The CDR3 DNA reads TGTGCCAGCTCCAGCGTAGTTGGACAGACCTACGAGCAGTACTTC.